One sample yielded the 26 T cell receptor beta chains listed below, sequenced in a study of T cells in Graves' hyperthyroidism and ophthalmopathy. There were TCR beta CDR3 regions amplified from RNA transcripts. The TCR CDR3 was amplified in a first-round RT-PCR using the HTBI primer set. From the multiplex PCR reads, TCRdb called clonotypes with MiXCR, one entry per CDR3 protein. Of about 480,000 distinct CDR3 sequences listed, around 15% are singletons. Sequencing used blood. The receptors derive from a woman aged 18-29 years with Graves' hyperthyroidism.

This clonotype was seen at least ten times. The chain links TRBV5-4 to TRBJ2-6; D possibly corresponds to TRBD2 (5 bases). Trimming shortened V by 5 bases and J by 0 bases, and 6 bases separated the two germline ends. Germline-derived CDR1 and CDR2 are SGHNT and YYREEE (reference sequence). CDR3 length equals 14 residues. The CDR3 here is CASRSGSGANVLTF. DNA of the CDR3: TGTGCCAGCAGGAGCGGCTCTGGGGCCAACGTCCTGACTTTC.

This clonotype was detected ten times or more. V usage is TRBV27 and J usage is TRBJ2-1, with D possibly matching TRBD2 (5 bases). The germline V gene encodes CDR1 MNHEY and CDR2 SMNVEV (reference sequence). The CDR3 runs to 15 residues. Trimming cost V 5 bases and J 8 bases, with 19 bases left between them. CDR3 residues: CASSTKRPLGDEQFF. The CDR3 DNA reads TGTGCCAGCAGTACTAAGCGCCCCCTCGGGGATGAGCAGTTCTTC.

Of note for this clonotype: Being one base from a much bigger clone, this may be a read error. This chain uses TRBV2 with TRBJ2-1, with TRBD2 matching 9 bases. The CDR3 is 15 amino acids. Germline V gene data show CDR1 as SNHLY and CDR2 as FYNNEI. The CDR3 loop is CASSDPSGAYNEQLF. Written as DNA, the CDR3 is TGTGCCAGCAGTGACCCTAGCGGGGCTTACAATGAGCAGCTCTTC.

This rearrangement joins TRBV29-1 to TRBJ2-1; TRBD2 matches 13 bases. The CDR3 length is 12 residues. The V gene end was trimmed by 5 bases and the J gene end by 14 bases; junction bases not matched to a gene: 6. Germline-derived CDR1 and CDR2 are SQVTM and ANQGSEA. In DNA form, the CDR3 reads TGCAGCGTTAACACTAGCGGGAGGGAGGAGTTCTTC. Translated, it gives CSVNTSGREEFF.

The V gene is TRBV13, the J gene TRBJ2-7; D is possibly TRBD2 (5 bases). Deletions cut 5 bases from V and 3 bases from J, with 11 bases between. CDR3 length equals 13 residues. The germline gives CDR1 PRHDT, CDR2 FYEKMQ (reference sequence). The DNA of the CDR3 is TGTGCCAGCAGCCCCCGGGGAATCTACGAGCAGTACTTC. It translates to CASSPRGIYEQYF.

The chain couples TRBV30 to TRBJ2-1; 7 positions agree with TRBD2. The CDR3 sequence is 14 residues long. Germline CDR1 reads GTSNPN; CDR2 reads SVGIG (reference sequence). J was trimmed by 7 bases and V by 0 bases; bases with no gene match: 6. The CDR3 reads CAWSVFPSGNEQFF. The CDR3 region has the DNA TGTGCCTGGAGTGTATTCCCTAGCGGAAATGAGCAGTTCTTC. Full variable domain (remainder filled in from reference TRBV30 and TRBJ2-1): SQTIHQWPATLVQPVGSPLSLECTVEGTSNPNLYWYRQAAGRGLQLLFYSVGIGQISSEVPQNLSASRPQDRQFILSSKKLLLSDSGFYLCAWSVFPSGNEQFFGPGTRLTVL.

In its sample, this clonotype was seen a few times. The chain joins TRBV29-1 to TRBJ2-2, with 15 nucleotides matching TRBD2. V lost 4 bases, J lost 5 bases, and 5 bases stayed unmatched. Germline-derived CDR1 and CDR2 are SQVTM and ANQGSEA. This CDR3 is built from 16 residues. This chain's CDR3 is CSVARTSGGGTGELFF. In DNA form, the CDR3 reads TGCAGCGTTGCCCGGACTAGCGGGGGGGGGACCGGGGAGCTGTTTTTT.

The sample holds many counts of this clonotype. The CDR3, as DNA: TGTGCCTGGAGTACTCACACTGAAGCTTTCTTT. This translates into CAWSTHTEAFF. The chain carries TRBV30 and TRBJ1-1; D gene ambiguous. The CDR3 extends over 11 amino acids. V lost 2 bases and J 3 bases, leaving 4 bases between the germline ends. Germline V lookup: CDR1 GTSNPN, CDR2 SVGIG (reference sequence).

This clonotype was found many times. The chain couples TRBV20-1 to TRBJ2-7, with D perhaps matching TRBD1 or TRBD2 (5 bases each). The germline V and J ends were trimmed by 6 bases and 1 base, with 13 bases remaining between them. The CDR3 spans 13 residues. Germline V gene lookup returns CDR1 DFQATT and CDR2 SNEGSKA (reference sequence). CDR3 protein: CSASPGRSYEQYV. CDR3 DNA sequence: TGCAGTGCCTCCCCGGGACGATCCTACGAGCAGTACGTC.

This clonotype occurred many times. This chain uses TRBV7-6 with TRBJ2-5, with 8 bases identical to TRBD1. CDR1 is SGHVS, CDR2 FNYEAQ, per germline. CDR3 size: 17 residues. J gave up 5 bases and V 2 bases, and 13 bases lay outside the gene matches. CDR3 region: CASSLTTPQGAGETQYF. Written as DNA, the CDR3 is TGTGCCAGCAGCTTAACGACACCCCAGGGGGCCGGTGAGACCCAGTACTTC.

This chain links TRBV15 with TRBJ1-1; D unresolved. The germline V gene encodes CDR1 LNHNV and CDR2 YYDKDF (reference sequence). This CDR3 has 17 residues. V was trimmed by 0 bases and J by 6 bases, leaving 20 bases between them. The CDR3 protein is CATSRDLTVQLTAEAFF. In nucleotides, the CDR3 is TGTGCCACCAGCAGAGATTTAACAGTTCAACTCACAGCTGAAGCTTTCTTT.

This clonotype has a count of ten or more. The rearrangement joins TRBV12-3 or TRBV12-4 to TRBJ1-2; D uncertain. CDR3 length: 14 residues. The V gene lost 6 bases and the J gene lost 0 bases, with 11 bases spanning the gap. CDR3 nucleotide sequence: TGTGCCAGCAGCCTAATGACATCTAACTATGGCTACACCTTC. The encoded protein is CASSLMTSNYGYTF.

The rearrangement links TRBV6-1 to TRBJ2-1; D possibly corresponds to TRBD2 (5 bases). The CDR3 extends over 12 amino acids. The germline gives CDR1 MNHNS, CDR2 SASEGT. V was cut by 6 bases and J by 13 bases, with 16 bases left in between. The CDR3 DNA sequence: TGTGCCAGCAGCTTAGGACTGGCCCAACAGTTCTTC. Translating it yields CASSLGLAQQFF.

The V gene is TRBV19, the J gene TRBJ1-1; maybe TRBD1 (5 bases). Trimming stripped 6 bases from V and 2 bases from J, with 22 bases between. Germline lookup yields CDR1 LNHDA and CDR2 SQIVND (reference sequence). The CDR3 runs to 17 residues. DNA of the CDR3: TGTGCCAGTAGGACAGCCCGTTACAGACATCCTAACACTGAAGCTTTCTTT. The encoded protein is CASRTARYRHPNTEAFF.

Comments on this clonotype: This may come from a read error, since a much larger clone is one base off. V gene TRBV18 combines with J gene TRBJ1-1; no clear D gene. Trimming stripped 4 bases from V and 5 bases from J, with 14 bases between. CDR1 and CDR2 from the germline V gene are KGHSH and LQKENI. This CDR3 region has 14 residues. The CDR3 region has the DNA TGTGCCAGCTCACAGGCCTGGGGAGGAACTGAAGCTTTCTTT. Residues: CASSQAWGGTEAFF.

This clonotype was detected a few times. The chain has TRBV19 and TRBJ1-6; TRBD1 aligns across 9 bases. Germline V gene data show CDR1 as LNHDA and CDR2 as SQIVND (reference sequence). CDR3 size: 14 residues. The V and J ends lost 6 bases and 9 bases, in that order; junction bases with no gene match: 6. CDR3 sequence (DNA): TGTGCCAGTAGCCAGGGACAGGGCTTTTCACCCCTCCACTTT. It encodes CASSQGQGFSPLHF. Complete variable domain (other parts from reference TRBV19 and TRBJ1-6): DGGITQSPKYLFRKEGQNVTLSCEQNLNHDAMYWYRQDPGQGLRLIYYSQIVNDFQKGDIAEGYSVSREKKESFPLTVTSAQKNPTAFYLCASSQGQGFSPLHFGNGTRLTVT.

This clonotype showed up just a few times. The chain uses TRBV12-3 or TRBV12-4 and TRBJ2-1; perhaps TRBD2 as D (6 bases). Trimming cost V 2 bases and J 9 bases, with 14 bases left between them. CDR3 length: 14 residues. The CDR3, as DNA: TGTGCCAGCAGTTTAATTGAGGAGGGGAGTGAGCAGTTCTTC. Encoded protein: CASSLIEEGSEQFF.

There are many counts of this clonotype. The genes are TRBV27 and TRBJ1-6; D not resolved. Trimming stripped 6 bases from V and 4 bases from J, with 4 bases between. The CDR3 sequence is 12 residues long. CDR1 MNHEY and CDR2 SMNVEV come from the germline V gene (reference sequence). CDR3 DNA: TGTGCCAGCAGACCTTATAATTCACCCCTCCACTTT. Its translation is CASRPYNSPLHF.

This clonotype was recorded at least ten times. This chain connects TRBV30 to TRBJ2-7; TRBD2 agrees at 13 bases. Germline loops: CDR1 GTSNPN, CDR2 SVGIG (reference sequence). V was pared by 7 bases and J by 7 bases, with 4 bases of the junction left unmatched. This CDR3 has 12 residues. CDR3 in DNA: TGTGCCTACGGACTAGCGGGAGTGGAGCAGTACTTC. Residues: CAYGLAGVEQYF.

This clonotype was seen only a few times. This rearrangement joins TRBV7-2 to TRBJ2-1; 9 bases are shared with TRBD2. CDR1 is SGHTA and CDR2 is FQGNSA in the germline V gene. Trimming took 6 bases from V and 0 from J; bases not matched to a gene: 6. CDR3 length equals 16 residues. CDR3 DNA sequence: TGTGCCAGCAGTCGACTAGCGGATCTCTCCTACAATGAGCAGTTCTTC. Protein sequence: CASSRLADLSYNEQFF. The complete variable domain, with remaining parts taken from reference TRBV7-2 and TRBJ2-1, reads GAGVSQSPSNKVTEKGKDVELRCDPISGHTALYWYRQSLGQGLEFLIYFQGNSAPDKSGLPSDRFSAERTGGSVSTLTIQRTQQEDSAVYLCASSRLADLSYNEQFFGPGTRLTVL.

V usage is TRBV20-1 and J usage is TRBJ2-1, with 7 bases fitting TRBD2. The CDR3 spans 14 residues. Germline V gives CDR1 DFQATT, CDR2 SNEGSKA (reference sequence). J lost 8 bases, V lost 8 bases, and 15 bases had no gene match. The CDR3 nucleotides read TGCAGTCCACACCAGGGAACTAGCGCAGATGAGCAGTTCTTC. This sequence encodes CSPHQGTSADEQFF.

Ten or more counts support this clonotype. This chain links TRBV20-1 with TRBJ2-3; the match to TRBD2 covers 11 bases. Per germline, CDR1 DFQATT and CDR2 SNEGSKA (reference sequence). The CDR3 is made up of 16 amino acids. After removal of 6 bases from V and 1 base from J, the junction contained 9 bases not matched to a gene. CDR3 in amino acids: CSATDRTSGRTDTQYF. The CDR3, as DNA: TGCAGTGCAACTGACCGGACTAGCGGGCGCACAGATACGCAGTATTTT.

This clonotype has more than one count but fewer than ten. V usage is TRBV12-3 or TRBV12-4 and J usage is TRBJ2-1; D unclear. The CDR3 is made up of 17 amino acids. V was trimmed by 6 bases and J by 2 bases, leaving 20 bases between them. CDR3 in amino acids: CASSLLNSLDTYNEQFF. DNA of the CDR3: TGTGCCAGCAGCCTGCTTAACTCCCTAGACACCTACAATGAGCAGTTCTTC.

The CDR3 DNA is TGTGCCAGCTCGATTATCGGACAGGGGGCGCGAGGGGCCAACGTCCTGACTTTC. Translation gives CASSIIGQGARGANVLTF. The chain carries TRBV7-9 and TRBJ2-6; 11 bases are a match to TRBD1. The CDR3 length is 18 residues. Germline V CDR1 and CDR2: SEHNR, FQNEAQ (reference sequence). Trimming at V came to 8 bases and at J to 4 bases, leaving 13 bases not matched to a gene.

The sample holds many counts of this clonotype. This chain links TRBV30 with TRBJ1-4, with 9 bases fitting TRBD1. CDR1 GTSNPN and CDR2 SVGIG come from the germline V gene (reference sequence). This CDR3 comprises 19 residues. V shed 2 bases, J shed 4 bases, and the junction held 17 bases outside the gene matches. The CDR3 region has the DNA TGTGCCTGGAGTAGATACAATCCTCCGGGGACAGGGTATAATGAAAAACTGTTTTTT. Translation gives CAWSRYNPPGTGYNEKLFF.

The CDR3 here is CASSQLTDGYTF. The CDR3 bases are TGCGCCAGCAGCCAACTTACAGATGGCTACACCTTC. The chain couples TRBV4-1 to TRBJ1-2; D ambiguous. Trimming left V 2 bases short and J 6 bases short, with 7 bases between. CDR1 is MGHRA, CDR2 YSYEKL, per germline. The CDR3 has 12 residues.